Reported below is one TCR beta chain. This sample was taken from a study of blood T cell repertoires in COVID-19. On the study more broadly: The origin of the acute and convalescent COVID-19 samples was the United States, Italy and Spain.

Looked up from germline, CDR1 is SGHTA and CDR2 is FQGNSA. The CDR3 runs 19 residues. V lost 3 bases to trimming and J lost 0 bases; unmatched junction nucleotides: 12. Living in under 30 US areas, the participants were between roughly 18 and 89 years of age. Participants had their cohort set by participant-reported clinical history. Data came from immunoSEQ multiplex PCR; TCRdb stores just in-frame clones and leaves some out. The sample has a few hundred thousand clones; about 86% are singletons. The sequence derives from a man aged 45 to 65 who had recovered from COVID-19. This sequence joins TRBV7-2 and TRBJ2-2; 8 bases fit TRBD2. The sequenced sample consisted of PBMCs or T cells enriched from blood (not recorded which). CDR3 amino acids: CASSFGGWTGGTNTGELFF. The CDR3 coding sequence is TGTGCCAGCAGCTTCGGTGGGTGGACGGGAGGGACGAACACCGGGGAGCTGTTTTTT. Using reference TRBV7-2 and TRBJ2-2 for the parts outside the CDR3, the full variable domain is GAGVSQSPSNKVTEKGKDVELRCDPISGHTALYWYRQSLGQGLEFLIYFQGNSAPDKSGLPSDRFSAERTGGSVSTLTIQRTQQEDSAVYLCASSFGGWTGGTNTGELFFGEGSRLTVL.